The 2 T cell receptor beta chains given below trace back to one sample, sequenced in a study of T cell changes during pregnancy in multiple sclerosis. Data came from immunoSEQ multiplex PCR; TCRdb stores just in-frame clones and leaves some out. Of about 40,000 clones listed, about 90% were seen once; the top ten hold approximately 0.81%. This specimen consisted of CD4+ T cells from peripheral blood mononuclear cells, obtained before pregnancy. Source of these receptors: a female donor with multiple sclerosis, enrolled in a pregnancy study.

The V call is TRBV28, the J call TRBJ2-7; TRBD2 matches 11 bases. Germline CDR1 MDHEN, CDR2 SYDVKM. Trimming removed 5 bases from V and 6 bases from J; junction bases left unmatched: 12. This CDR3 is 16 amino acids long. In DNA, the CDR3 is TGTGCCAGCAGTCCTCACACTAGCGGGAGTTGGGGCGAGCAGTACTTC. Translated: CASSPHTSGSWGEQYF.

The chain is built from TRBV6-6 and TRBJ2-1; D may be TRBD2 (5 bases). Trimming removed 6 bases at V and 6 bases at J, with 15 bases between. Per the germline V gene, CDR1 is MNHNY and CDR2 is SVGAGI (reference sequence). The CDR3 extends over 14 amino acids. This CDR3 reads CASSQQQLVNEQFF. The CDR3 DNA reads as TGTGCCAGCAGCCAACAGCAACTAGTCAATGAGCAGTTCTTC.